Shown below are 20 T cell receptor beta chains from a single sample sequenced in a study of shared clonotypes between healthy human individuals. Assay used: immunoSEQ multiplex PCR; TCRdb lists only in-frame clones, some missing. This sample has hundreds of thousands of clones; around two thirds occur once, and the top ten carry over 1.5%. Input material: memory CD4+ T cells sorted from blood. The subset was: CD45RA-negative fraction. The receptors stem from a woman aged 25 to 39 in good health.

This chain uses TRBV2 with TRBJ2-7; D is perhaps TRBD1 (6 bases). V lost 7 bases and J 2 bases, leaving 12 bases between the germline ends. The CDR3 is 13 residues long. Looked up from germline, CDR1 is SNHLY and CDR2 is FYNNEI. This chain's CDR3 is CASNLDRAYEQYF. The CDR3 DNA sequence: TGTGCCAGCAATCTGGACAGAGCCTACGAGCAGTACTTC.

The J gene is TRBJ2-5, the V gene TRBV18, with 8 bases that match TRBD1. Per the germline V gene, CDR1 is KGHSH and CDR2 is LQKENI. The V and J ends lost 1 base and 5 bases, in that order; junction bases with no gene match: 3. The CDR3 contains 14 residues. The DNA for the CDR3 is TGTGCCAGCTCACCACAGACAGGGGCGGAGACCCAGTACTTC. Protein: CASSPQTGAETQYF.

The chain combines TRBV2 with TRBJ1-5; D is perhaps TRBD1 (6 bases). V lost 2 bases and J lost 2, with 10 bases in between. The V gene's germline CDR1 is SNHLY and CDR2 FYNNEI. The CDR3 has 15 amino acids. CDR3 sequence: CASSESRGGNQPQHF. CDR3 nucleotides: TGTGCCAGCAGTGAATCCAGGGGCGGCAATCAGCCCCAGCATTTT.

V usage is TRBV30 and J usage is TRBJ1-1, with D hard to call. The CDR3 is made up of 12 amino acids. V was trimmed by 3 bases and J by 0 bases, leaving 5 bases between them. The V gene's germline CDR1 is GTSNPN and CDR2 SVGIG (reference sequence). The CDR3 region is CAWSTMNTEAFF. Written as DNA, the CDR3 is TGTGCCTGGAGCACAATGAACACTGAAGCTTTCTTT.

In nucleotides, the CDR3 is TGTGCCAGCAGTTCCCCGACAGGGCGGTCTAATGAAAAACTGTTTTTT. This codes for CASSSPTGRSNEKLFF. This chain uses TRBV28 with TRBJ1-4, with TRBD1 identical over 7 bases. V shed 4 bases, J shed 3 bases, and the junction held 8 bases outside the gene matches. The V gene's germline CDR1 is MDHEN and CDR2 SYDVKM. This CDR3 comprises 16 residues.

The chain couples TRBV5-4 to TRBJ2-5, with D possibly matching TRBD2 (6 bases). The CDR3 extends over 15 amino acids. CDR1 and CDR2 from the germline V gene are SGHNT and YYREEE (reference sequence). Deletions cut 3 bases from V and 5 bases from J, with 17 bases between. CDR3 nucleotides: TGTGCCAGCAGCTCAGCAAACGGGAGTCGGGAGACCCAGTACTTC. Translating it yields CASSSANGSRETQYF. Full variable domain (remainder filled in from reference TRBV5-4 and TRBJ2-5): ETGVTQSPTHLIKTRGQQVTLRCSSQSGHNTVSWYQQALGQGPQFIFQYYREEENGRGNFPPRFSGLQFPNYSSELNVNALELDDSALYLCASSSANGSRETQYFGPGTRLLVL.

In its sample, this clone was seen once. A much larger clonotype is one base distant, so this may be a read error. The same CDR3 arises from other DNA sequences in this sample as well. The V and J genes are TRBV7-2 and TRBJ1-5; D uncertain. CDR1 is SGHTA and CDR2 is FQGNSA in the germline V gene. Between the trimmed V and J ends, which lost 1 base and 5 bases, there was a span of 6 bases. CDR3 length: 13 amino acids. The CDR3 loop reads CASSLDRDQPQHF. CDR3 DNA sequence: TGTGCCAGCAGCTTAGATAGGGATCAGCCCCAGCATTTT.

The chain employs TRBV13 and TRBJ2-7; TRBD1 agrees at 7 bases. The CDR3 spans 14 residues. With V trimmed by 2 bases and J by 2 bases, 3 bases remained unmatched. CDR1 PRHDT and CDR2 FYEKMQ come from the germline V gene (reference sequence). The CDR3 DNA sequence: TGTGCCAGCAGCTTATTAGGGGGCGCCTACGAGCAGTACTTC. Translating gives CASSLLGGAYEQYF.

The J gene is TRBJ2-3, the V gene TRBV5-1; 7 nucleotides align to TRBD2. CDR1 is SGHRS, CDR2 YFSETQ, per germline. V was pared by 1 base and J by 5 bases, with 10 bases of the junction left unmatched. The CDR3 is 16 amino acids. The CDR3, as DNA: TGCGCCAGCAGCTTGCAGCGGCTAGCGGAAGGAGATACGCAGTATTTT. Protein sequence: CASSLQRLAEGDTQYF. Looking up the rest from reference TRBV5-1 and TRBJ2-3 gives the full variable domain: KAGVTQTPRYLIKTRGQQVTLSCSPISGHRSVSWYQQTPGQGLQFLFEYFSETQRNKGNFPGRFSGRQFSNSRSEMNVSTLELGDSALYLCASSLQRLAEGDTQYFGPGTRLTVL.

This clone was recorded only once. The rearrangement uses TRBV7-9 and TRBJ2-2; D possibly matches TRBD1 or TRBD2 (5 bases each). Trimming took off 4 bases at V and 5 bases at J, with 8 bases between the two ends. This CDR3 has 13 residues. CDR1 SEHNR and CDR2 FQNEAQ come from the germline V gene (reference sequence). The CDR3 sequence: CASSSGATGELFF. In DNA form, the CDR3 reads TGTGCCAGCAGCTCCGGGGCTACCGGGGAGCTGTTTTTT.

This clone was detected a few times. The same CDR3 can be traced to other DNA sequences in this sample. The chain links TRBV28 to TRBJ1-2, with D hard to call. Germline CDR1 and CDR2: MDHEN and SYDVKM. V lost 3 bases, J lost 4 bases, and 6 bases lay in between. The CDR3 runs to 12 residues. CDR3 region: CASSFGSYGYTF. In DNA form, the CDR3 reads TGTGCCAGCAGTTTCGGAAGCTATGGCTACACCTTC.

The CDR3 loop is CASSDYRGRGNTEAFF. CDR3 DNA: TGTGCCAGCAGTGACTACAGGGGGCGGGGGAACACTGAAGCTTTCTTT. The chain combines TRBV6-1 with TRBJ1-1, with TRBD1 matching over 9 bases. Germline V gene data show CDR1 as MNHNS and CDR2 as SASEGT. The CDR3 length is 16 residues. V shed 3 bases, J shed 1 base, and the junction held 6 bases outside the gene matches.

The chain joins TRBV27 to TRBJ1-1; TRBD1 might be the D (5 bases). V lost 6 bases to trimming and J lost 0 bases, with 8 bases between them. Germline loops: CDR1 MNHEY, CDR2 SMNVEV (reference sequence). The CDR3 consists of 13 residues. CDR3 sequence reads: CASRQGVNTEAFF. As DNA, the CDR3 is TGTGCCAGCAGACAAGGGGTGAACACTGAAGCTTTCTTT.

The chain employs TRBV4-1 and TRBJ2-7; TRBD2 aligns across 9 bases. Germline CDR1 MGHRA, CDR2 YSYEKL. This CDR3 contains 14 residues. The V gene end was trimmed by 1 base and the J gene end by 9 bases; junction bases not matched to a gene: 7. This CDR3 reads CASSQGIAGVTQYF. Here the CDR3 DNA reads TGCGCCAGCAGCCAAGGTATAGCGGGAGTAACGCAGTACTTC.

CDR3 coding DNA: TGTGCCAGTTATGATTTGAACACTGAAGCTTTCTTT. As protein: CASYDLNTEAFF. The chain links TRBV28 to TRBJ1-1; D is unclear. The ends were cut back, 9 bases at V and 0 bases at J, with 8 bases in the middle. This CDR3 spans 12 amino acids. CDR1 and CDR2 from the germline V gene are MDHEN and SYDVKM.

This clone occurred a few times. The chain carries TRBV28 and TRBJ2-2; TRBD2 might be the D (6 bases). V was shortened by 5 bases and J by 2 bases, with 9 bases between the two germline ends. The length of the CDR3 is 14 residues. Germline V gives CDR1 MDHEN, CDR2 SYDVKM. The CDR3 DNA sequence: TGTGCCAGCAGTACTAGCCCTAACACCGGGGAGCTGTTTTTT. It is translated as CASSTSPNTGELFF. Full variable domain (remainder filled in from reference TRBV28 and TRBJ2-2): DVKVTQSSRYLVKRTGEKVFLECVQDMDHENMFWYRQDPGLGLRLIYFSYDVKMKEKGDIPEGYSVSREKKERFSLILESASTNQTSMYLCASSTSPNTGELFFGEGSRLTVL.

The V gene is TRBV28, the J gene TRBJ2-4, with unresolved D. The CDR3 totals 14 residues. V was pared by 4 bases and J by 0 bases, with 7 bases between. CDR1 and CDR2 (germline): MDHEN, SYDVKM. This CDR3 is CASSWTLAKNIQYF. DNA of the CDR3: TGTGCCAGCAGTTGGACCCTAGCCAAAAACATTCAGTACTTC.

The V call is TRBV2, the J call TRBJ2-7; maybe TRBD2 (5 bases). Trimming took 7 bases from V and 0 from J, leaving 13 bases between them. The CDR3 has 14 amino acids. CDR1 is SNHLY and CDR2 is FYNNEI in the germline V gene. The CDR3 DNA follows: TGTGCCAGCACTCCCATGACTACCTCCTACGAGCAGTACTTC. Translated: CASTPMTTSYEQYF.

The V call is TRBV15, the J call TRBJ2-5, with unresolved D. The germline V gene has CDR1 LNHNV and CDR2 YYDKDF (reference sequence). V lost 4 bases, J lost 2 bases, and 8 bases lay in between. This CDR3 has 13 residues. CDR3 loop: CATSIRSQETQYF. For the CDR3, the DNA is TGTGCCACCAGCATTAGAAGTCAAGAGACCCAGTACTTC.

V is TRBV18 and J is TRBJ2-3, with 7 bases fitting TRBD2. The CDR3 has 14 residues. Germline CDR1 reads KGHSH; CDR2 reads LQKENI. The ends lost 3 bases at V and 4 bases at J; junction bases unmatched: 4. CDR3 sequence: CASSPSGIPDTQYF. CDR3 bases: TGTGCCAGCTCACCCAGCGGGATCCCAGATACGCAGTATTTT.